This entry lists 16 T cell receptor beta chains sequenced from one sample in a study of blood T cell repertoires in COVID-19 (dated by TCRdb to 2018 to 2020). The protocol used for the library was the immunoSEQ multiplex PCR assay. TCRdb provides this immuneACCESS table in a form limited to in-frame rearrangements. Some clones are lacking; in checked studies, under half of them reflect an unresolved V gene, and why the rest are absent is not known. The sample table records 100,000 to 150,000 clones; 85% of these occur just once. Together, the top ten hold just over 6.5% of the sample. Sequenced: peripheral blood. Every receptor here comes from a man at least 80 years old with active or convalescent COVID-19.

The rearrangement joins TRBV14 to TRBJ1-2; D is possibly TRBD1 (6 bases). Trimming took off 0 bases at V and 8 bases at J, with 10 bases between the two ends. Germline CDR1 is SGHDN and CDR2 is FVKESK. CDR3 length: 13 residues. As DNA, the CDR3 is TGTGCCAGCAGCCAAGATGTCAGGGGAGGCTACACCTTC. It codes for CASSQDVRGGYTF.

The rearrangement joins TRBV27 to TRBJ1-2, with D perhaps matching TRBD1 (5 bases). Trimming pared 7 bases from V and 7 bases from J, leaving 16 bases between. CDR1 and CDR2 from the germline V gene are MNHEY and SMNVEV (reference sequence). This CDR3 has 13 amino acids. CDR3 DNA: TGTGCCAGCACGACACGGACACGCCTTGGCTACACCTTC. It encodes CASTTRTRLGYTF.

The chain recombines TRBV7-2 with TRBJ2-1, with 10 bases identical to TRBD2. This CDR3 contains 16 residues. The junction had 10 bases not matched to a gene; V was cut back by 2 bases and J by 9 bases. Germline V CDR1 and CDR2: SGHTA, FQGNSA. CDR3 nucleotide sequence: TGTGCCAGCAGCTTAACACTAAGCGGGGGGGCGGGTGAGCAGTTCTTC. Translated, it gives CASSLTLSGGAGEQFF.

This clone was observed a few times. The rearrangement joins TRBV2 to TRBJ2-2, with D uncertain. The V gene lost 7 bases and the J gene lost 4 bases, with 10 bases spanning the gap. Per germline, CDR1 SNHLY and CDR2 FYNNEI. CDR3 length: 13 residues. CDR3 loop: CASTLLATGELFF. DNA for the CDR3: TGTGCCAGCACCCTGTTGGCCACCGGGGAGCTGTTTTTT.

The chain carries TRBV5-4 and TRBJ2-4, with 10 bases that match TRBD1. With V trimmed by 3 bases and J by 9 bases, 6 bases remained unmatched. Germline V gene data show CDR1 as SGHNT and CDR2 as YYREEE (reference sequence). The CDR3 is 14 amino acids. CDR3: CASSSGTGEGIQYF. The CDR3 region has the DNA TGTGCCAGCAGCTCCGGGACAGGGGAGGGCATTCAGTACTTC.

The chain's CDR3 is CASSIPRQSNTEAFF. CDR3 bases: TGTGCCAGTAGTATCCCCCGACAGTCCAACACTGAAGCTTTCTTT. This chain connects TRBV19 to TRBJ1-1, with D possibly matching TRBD1 (5 bases). This CDR3 has 15 residues. Germline V lookup: CDR1 LNHDA, CDR2 SQIVND (reference sequence). The V end was cut by 3 bases, the J end by 2 bases, with 13 bases between.

This clone appeared a few times. The rearrangement uses TRBV7-2 and TRBJ2-5, with 14 nucleotides matching TRBD2. The CDR3 contains 17 residues. V gave up 5 bases and J gave up 4 bases; unmatched junction bases: 9. In germline, CDR1 is SGHTA, CDR2 FQGNSA. CDR3 region: CASSTERLAGGGETQYF. In nucleotides, the CDR3 is TGTGCCAGCAGCACAGAACGACTAGCGGGGGGGGGAGAGACCCAGTACTTC.

This chain connects TRBV29-1 to TRBJ1-1; D is unresolved. This CDR3 is built from 13 residues. In germline, CDR1 is SQVTM, CDR2 ANQGSEA. Trimming removed 5 bases at V and 3 bases at J, with 13 bases between. The CDR3: CSVRLTPYTEAFF. The CDR3 DNA follows: TGCAGCGTTCGACTGACCCCCTACACTGAAGCTTTCTTT.

The chain uses TRBV4-1 and TRBJ1-1; D possibly corresponds to TRBD1 (5 bases). Trimming removed 8 bases at V and 1 base at J, with 17 bases between. Germline V gene data show CDR1 as MGHRA and CDR2 as YSYEKL. The CDR3 is 15 amino acids. CDR3 amino acids: CASRIPQGRNTEAFF. As DNA, the CDR3 is TGCGCCAGCCGCATCCCTCAGGGAAGGAACACTGAAGCTTTCTTT.

The rearrangement uses TRBV5-1 and TRBJ2-5, with TRBD2 identical over 7 bases. V gave up 5 bases and J gave up 2 bases; unmatched junction bases: 6. This CDR3 has 14 residues. CDR1 and CDR2 from the germline V gene are SGHRS and YFSETQ. In DNA form, the CDR3 reads TGCGCCAGCAGGGTAGCGGGCTTACAAGAGACCCAGTACTTC. This translates into CASRVAGLQETQYF.

This chain uses TRBV6-6 with TRBJ1-2; tentative D call: TRBD1 (5 bases). The CDR3 has 15 amino acids. Trimming removed 2 bases from V and 6 bases from J, with 16 bases in between. Germline CDR1 and CDR2: MNHNY and SVGAGI (reference sequence). This CDR3 reads CASSYTRKGLDGYTF. DNA for the CDR3: TGTGCCAGCAGTTACACACGCAAGGGGTTGGATGGCTACACCTTC.

The sample holds one count of this clone. The chain combines TRBV10-3 with TRBJ1-1, with a weak D call TRBD1 (6 bases). CDR3 length equals 14 residues. Trimming removed 7 bases at V and 1 base at J, with 13 bases between. CDR1 and CDR2 (germline): ENHRY, SYGVKD. CDR3 in amino acids: CAINGGLSNTEAFF. DNA of the CDR3: TGTGCCATCAACGGGGGGCTATCGAACACTGAAGCTTTCTTT.

The CDR3 loop is CASSEELAAYEQYF. Written as DNA, the CDR3 is TGTGCCAGCAGTGAAGAACTAGCGGCCTACGAGCAGTACTTC. The chain has TRBV2 and TRBJ2-7, with 8 bases identical to TRBD2. In germline, CDR1 is SNHLY, CDR2 FYNNEI. This CDR3 spans 14 amino acids. Trimming at V came to 1 base and at J to 2 bases, leaving 1 base not matched to a gene.

This chain joins TRBV6-2 or TRBV6-3 and TRBJ2-3; possibly TRBD1 for D (6 bases). Trimming cost V 2 bases and J 5 bases, with 17 bases left between them. The CDR3 runs to 16 residues. Per the germline V gene, CDR1 is MNHEY and CDR2 is SVGEGT. This CDR3 reads CASSYPIQGWVDTQYF. CDR3 DNA: TGTGCCAGCAGTTACCCCATACAGGGCTGGGTAGATACGCAGTATTTT.

This clone was counted a few times. The CDR3 spells CASTWGPGDTGELFF. CDR3 in DNA: TGCGCCAGCACCTGGGGGCCGGGCGACACCGGGGAGCTGTTTTTT. This chain uses TRBV5-1 with TRBJ2-2; a weak D match, TRBD1 (6 bases). CDR1 and CDR2 from the germline V gene are SGHRS and YFSETQ. V was cut by 6 bases and J by 3 bases, with 15 bases left in between. The CDR3 consists of 15 residues. Filled out from reference TRBV5-1 and TRBJ2-2, the complete variable domain reads KAGVTQTPRYLIKTRGQQVTLSCSPISGHRSVSWYQQTPGQGLQFLFEYFSETQRNKGNFPGRFSGRQFSNSRSEMNVSTLELGDSALYLCASTWGPGDTGELFFGEGSRLTVL.

This clone was counted between two and nine times. The CDR3, as DNA: TGTGCCAGCAGCTGGACTAGCGGGGGGGCCCAGCCGAGTGGGGCGCAGTATTTT. Residues: CASSWTSGGAQPSGAQYF. The gene calls are TRBV7-2 and TRBJ2-3; 15 positions agree with TRBD2. V was pared by 4 bases and J by 10 bases, with 15 bases of the junction left unmatched. Germline V gene data show CDR1 as SGHTA and CDR2 as FQGNSA. The CDR3 is made up of 18 amino acids. Full variable domain (outside the CDR3, taken from reference TRBV7-2 and TRBJ2-3): GAGVSQSPSNKVTEKGKDVELRCDPISGHTALYWYRQSLGQGLEFLIYFQGNSAPDKSGLPSDRFSAERTGGSVSTLTIQRTQQEDSAVYLCASSWTSGGAQPSGAQYFGPGTRLTVL.